A selection of T cell receptor beta chains follows, all from one sample in a study of post-analysis software for immune sequencing data. One entry per CDR3 protein results from TCRdb running MiXCR on the PCR reads. The table includes 350,000 to 450,000 distinct CDR3 sequences, about a third detected once. The sequencing sample was made of blood. The receptors originated from a girl aged 10-17 years with multiple sclerosis. The CDR3 runs from the conserved cysteine through the conserved F or W. A D gene is named only where the DNA matches it firmly. Not all rows give a size; the values are once, few, many and, for expanded clones, a class.

j_gene: TRBJ2-7; d_gene: TRBD2; v_gene: TRBV27; abundance: .; CDR3nt: TGTGCCAGCAGTTCCGTTGGGGGGGGGGAGTACGAGCAGTACTTC; CDR3aa: CASSSVGGGEYEQYF
j_gene: TRBJ2-1; d_gene: TRBD2; v_gene: TRBV7-2; abundance: .; CDR3nt: TGTGCCAGCAGCTTTAATTCGGCGGGGGGGATCAATGAGCAGTTCTTC; CDR3aa: CASSFNSAGGINEQFF
j_gene: TRBJ2-1; d_gene: .; v_gene: TRBV3-1; abundance: .; CDR3nt: TGTGCCAGCAGCGGAAGGTGGAATGAGCAGTTCTTC; CDR3aa: CASSGRWNEQFF
j_gene: TRBJ2-3; d_gene: .; v_gene: TRBV7-2; abundance: .; CDR3nt: TGTGCCAGCCTGCCGGGGGGCGGACCGGTCACCGGTACGCAGTATTTT; CDR3aa: CASLPGGGPVTGTQYF
j_gene: TRBJ2-3; d_gene: TRBD2; v_gene: TRBV20-1; abundance: .; CDR3nt: TGCAGTGCTCGACTAGCAGTGGCAGATACGCAGTATTTT; CDR3aa: CSARLAVADTQYF
j_gene: TRBJ2-7; d_gene: .; v_gene: TRBV12-3/TRBV12-4; abundance: few; CDR3nt: TGTGCCAGCAGTTCGCGTCCCGCCGATTACGAGCAGTACTTC; CDR3aa: CASSSRPADYEQYF
j_gene: TRBJ2-7; d_gene: TRBD2; v_gene: TRBV10-3; abundance: .; CDR3nt: TGTGCCATCGGGGGGGCCGATTCAGCGGGGGAGTACTTC; CDR3aa: CAIGGADSAGEYF
j_gene: TRBJ2-1; d_gene: TRBD2; v_gene: TRBV6-2/TRBV6-3; abundance: few; CDR3nt: TGTGCCAGCCAGCGGGGTTACAATGAGCAGTTCTTC; CDR3aa: CASQRGYNEQFF
j_gene: TRBJ1-2; d_gene: .; v_gene: TRBV3-1; abundance: .; CDR3nt: TGTGCCAGCAGCCAAAGAGGCGATAGTCCTTCTTTCTTTATAGGGGGCTACACCTTC; CDR3aa: CASSQRGDSPSFFIGGYTF
j_gene: TRBJ2-7; d_gene: .; v_gene: TRBV7-9; abundance: few; CDR3nt: TGTGCCAGCAGCTTAGGAGAACACTTCTACGAGCAGTACTTC; CDR3aa: CASSLGEHFYEQYF
j_gene: TRBJ2-5; d_gene: TRBD2; v_gene: TRBV5-8; abundance: .; CDR3nt: TGTGCCAGCAGCTTGGTCGGGACTAGCGAAGAGACCCAGTACTTC; CDR3aa: CASSLVGTSEETQYF
j_gene: TRBJ2-1; d_gene: TRBD2; v_gene: TRBV15; abundance: many; CDR3nt: TGTGCCACCAGCAGAGATGGCGGGGGGATGTACAATGAGCAGTTCTTC; CDR3aa: CATSRDGGGMYNEQFF
j_gene: TRBJ1-5; d_gene: TRBD1; v_gene: TRBV7-9; abundance: few; CDR3nt: TGTGCCAGCAGCTCGGGACAGAATCAGCCCCAGCATTTT; CDR3aa: CASSSGQNQPQHF
j_gene: TRBJ1-2; d_gene: .; v_gene: TRBV28; abundance: .; CDR3nt: TGTGCCAGCAGGGGGAGCGCAGCGAACTATGGCTACACCTTC; CDR3aa: CASRGSAANYGYTF
j_gene: TRBJ2-1; d_gene: TRBD2; v_gene: TRBV20-1; abundance: .; CDR3nt: TGCAGTGCTTCCCGGACTAGCGGGGTCTCCTACAATGAGCAGTTCTTC; CDR3aa: CSASRTSGVSYNEQFF
j_gene: TRBJ1-4; d_gene: TRBD1; v_gene: TRBV7-2; abundance: .; CDR3nt: TGTGCCAGCAGCTCCGGGACAGGGGCAACTAATGAAAAACTGTTTTTT; CDR3aa: CASSSGTGATNEKLFF
j_gene: TRBJ2-7; d_gene: TRBD2; v_gene: TRBV12-3/TRBV12-4; abundance: many; CDR3nt: TGTGCCAGCAGCCCGAGCGGGGGGGCTGGCGAGCAGTACTTC; CDR3aa: CASSPSGGAGEQYF
j_gene: TRBJ2-7; d_gene: TRBD1; v_gene: TRBV29-1; abundance: .; CDR3nt: TGCAGCGTTAATGATTGGACAGGGATCTCCTACGAGCAGTACTTC; CDR3aa: CSVNDWTGISYEQYF
j_gene: TRBJ1-5; d_gene: .; v_gene: TRBV7-6; abundance: few; CDR3nt: TGTGCCAGCAGCCGAGGGCTGGGGGTGACTCAGCCCCAGCATTTT; CDR3aa: CASSRGLGVTQPQHF
j_gene: TRBJ2-7; d_gene: TRBD2; v_gene: TRBV5-1; abundance: many; CDR3nt: TGCGCCAGCAGCACCATGACTAGCGGGGGCTCATACGAGCAGTACTTC; CDR3aa: CASSTMTSGGSYEQYF
j_gene: TRBJ1-6; d_gene: .; v_gene: TRBV20-1; abundance: .; CDR3nt: TGCAGTGCCCCCGAACCCGGCAGTTCACCCCTCCACTTT; CDR3aa: CSAPEPGSSPLHF
j_gene: TRBJ2-7; d_gene: .; v_gene: TRBV20-1; abundance: .; CDR3nt: TGCAGTGCTAGAGATAAGGGGGCCTACGAGCAGTACTTC; CDR3aa: CSARDKGAYEQYF
j_gene: TRBJ1-5; d_gene: .; v_gene: TRBV12-3/TRBV12-4; abundance: .; CDR3nt: TGTGCCAGCAGTTTATCTGTCGATAGCAATCAGCCCCAGCATTTT; CDR3aa: CASSLSVDSNQPQHF
j_gene: TRBJ2-1; d_gene: .; v_gene: TRBV7-2; abundance: .; CDR3nt: TGTGCCAGCAGCCCCGCCGACAGGGTGCCGGGGGATGAGCAGTTCTTC; CDR3aa: CASSPADRVPGDEQFF
j_gene: TRBJ2-3; d_gene: TRBD1; v_gene: TRBV5-1; abundance: few; CDR3nt: TGCGCCAGCAGCTCAACAGGGGTCCAGGGAGATACGCAGTATTTT; CDR3aa: CASSSTGVQGDTQYF
j_gene: TRBJ2-7; d_gene: TRBD2; v_gene: TRBV6-5; abundance: .; CDR3nt: TGTGCCAGCAGGTTAGCGGGGGTTTCGACCTACGAGCAGTACTTC; CDR3aa: CASRLAGVSTYEQYF
j_gene: TRBJ1-3; d_gene: .; v_gene: TRBV5-5; abundance: .; CDR3nt: TGTGCCAGCAGCTTGGGGGCTGGAAACACCATATATTTT; CDR3aa: CASSLGAGNTIYF
j_gene: TRBJ1-2; d_gene: .; v_gene: TRBV7-9; abundance: .; CDR3nt: TGTGCCAGCAGCTTAGAGGCAGGACCTAACTATGGCTACACCTTC; CDR3aa: CASSLEAGPNYGYTF
j_gene: TRBJ2-1; d_gene: TRBD2; v_gene: TRBV10-3; abundance: once; CDR3nt: TGTGCCATCAGTGAGGGACTAGCGGGGGCATCGCTTGAGCAGTTCTTC; CDR3aa: CAISEGLAGASLEQFF
j_gene: TRBJ2-1; d_gene: TRBD1; v_gene: TRBV2; abundance: .; CDR3nt: TGTGCCAGCAGTGTGGACCGGACAGGGAACTACAATGAGCAGTTCTTC; CDR3aa: CASSVDRTGNYNEQFF
j_gene: TRBJ1-1; d_gene: .; v_gene: TRBV6-5; abundance: few; CDR3nt: TGTGCCAGCAAAAGCCAGGACGGTCGCCAGGCTGAAGCTTTCTTT; CDR3aa: CASKSQDGRQAEAFF
j_gene: TRBJ1-2; d_gene: .; v_gene: TRBV4-3; abundance: .; CDR3nt: TGCGCCAGCAGCCAAGATACGGGGGTTGGATATGGCTACACCTTC; CDR3aa: CASSQDTGVGYGYTF
j_gene: TRBJ2-1; d_gene: .; v_gene: TRBV12-3/TRBV12-4; abundance: .; CDR3nt: TGTGCCAGCAGTCCCGCCATGGGCTCCTACAATGAGCAGTTCTTC; CDR3aa: CASSPAMGSYNEQFF